The rows below give T cell receptor beta chains drawn from one sample of a study of chemoradiotherapy in HPV16-positive cancers. Profiling relied on immunoSEQ multiplex PCR, and the TCRdb table lists in-frame clones only, not all of them. This table has 9,500 or so clones, over 65% appearing once. This sample was gathered from a patient who underwent chemoradiotherapy. The receptors shown here come from a human donor with HPV-associated anogenital cancer. CDR3s include the opening cysteine and the closing phenylalanine or tryptophan. The order of the fields is J gene, V gene, D gene, CDR3 protein. D genes are given only for firm matches.

J gene: TRBJ2-3
V gene: TRBV4-2
D gene: -
CDR3 protein: CASSQDPVGSSTDTQYF

J gene: TRBJ2-3
V gene: TRBV5-6
D gene: -
CDR3 protein: CASSRGFEGTDTQYF

J gene: TRBJ2-3
V gene: TRBV27
D gene: TRBD2
CDR3 protein: CASSPGTSGNTQYF

J gene: TRBJ1-1
V gene: TRBV27
D gene: -
CDR3 protein: CASRLMSLLNTEAFF

J gene: TRBJ1-3
V gene: TRBV6-1
D gene: -
CDR3 protein: CASIQQPAGNTIYF

J gene: TRBJ2-5
V gene: TRBV7-2
D gene: -
CDR3 protein: CASSLAARPGTQYF

J gene: TRBJ1-2
V gene: TRBV21-1
D gene: -
CDR3 protein: CASSKAPNYGYTF

J gene: TRBJ2-2
V gene: TRBV25-1
D gene: TRBD1
CDR3 protein: CASQDRGQSTGELFF

J gene: TRBJ2-3
V gene: TRBV6-1
D gene: -
CDR3 protein: CASSEKVRADTQYF

J gene: TRBJ1-2
V gene: TRBV9
D gene: -
CDR3 protein: CASSVAGNYGYTF

J gene: TRBJ2-1
V gene: TRBV11-2
D gene: TRBD2
CDR3 protein: CASSSTSGTYNEQFF

J gene: TRBJ2-7
V gene: TRBV11-2
D gene: TRBD2
CDR3 protein: CASRISGRALYEQYF

J gene: TRBJ2-6
V gene: TRBV9
D gene: -
CDR3 protein: CASTEGALGANVLTF

J gene: -
V gene: TRBV20-1
D gene: -
CDR3 protein: CSASPYEQYF

J gene: TRBJ2-3
V gene: TRBV5-1
D gene: TRBD2
CDR3 protein: CASSSGIAGGLDTQYF

J gene: TRBJ1-2
V gene: TRBV28
D gene: -
CDR3 protein: CASSFLPPGRIIYGYTF

J gene: TRBJ1-3
V gene: TRBV7-2
D gene: TRBD1
CDR3 protein: CASSGGTGGISSGNTIYF

J gene: TRBJ2-5
V gene: TRBV28
D gene: TRBD2
CDR3 protein: CASSMAGGYQETQYF

J gene: TRBJ2-3
V gene: TRBV6-6
D gene: -
CDR3 protein: CASSYSTDSTDTQYF

J gene: TRBJ1-5
V gene: TRBV4-3
D gene: TRBD1
CDR3 protein: CASSQHQGANQPQHF

J gene: TRBJ2-1
V gene: TRBV7-2
D gene: -
CDR3 protein: CASSLGERSYNEQFF

J gene: TRBJ2-7
V gene: TRBV19
D gene: TRBD1
CDR3 protein: CASRDRAYEQYF

J gene: TRBJ2-3
V gene: TRBV19
D gene: TRBD2
CDR3 protein: CATRSGEGWYF